One sample yielded the 20 T cell receptor beta chains listed below, sequenced in a study of CD8 T cells in Susac syndrome. Reverse transcription used roughly 0.45 to 1 ug RNA and random hexamers. TCRdb re-analysed the immunoSEQ multiplex PCR reads in MiXCR, keeping a single row per CDR3 protein. The sample consists of a few hundred thousand distinct CDR3 sequences, about 85% of them appearing once. Input material: CD8+ T cells from PBMCs. The receptors were gathered from a human donor with multiple sclerosis.

V and J are TRBV28 and TRBJ2-1; maybe TRBD2 (6 bases). Trimming cost V 10 bases and J 5 bases, with 15 bases left between them. The CDR3 runs 13 residues. Germline CDR1 reads MDHEN; CDR2 reads SYDVKM. The CDR3 protein is CATDGGGNNEQFF. CDR3 DNA: TGTGCCACCGACGGGGGAGGTAACAATGAGCAGTTCTTC.

A note on this clonotype: The junction differs from germline at one of its ends, possibly a read error. The rearrangement links TRBV7-2 to TRBJ2-1; D could derive from TRBD1 or TRBD2 (5 bases each). Germline V gene data show CDR1 as SGHTA and CDR2 as FQGNSA. This CDR3 has 16 amino acids. Written as DNA, the CDR3 is TGTGCCAGCACCTTAGTCATCGGGGACCCCTACAATGAGCAGTTCTTC. Translation gives CASTLVIGDPYNEQFF.

The chain employs TRBV14 and TRBJ2-1, with 11 bases aligning to TRBD2. Trimming cost V 2 bases and J 8 bases; bases outside gene matches: 5. The germline gives CDR1 SGHDN, CDR2 FVKESK. This CDR3 contains 15 residues. CDR3 loop: CASSQTSGRAYEQFF. CDR3 DNA sequence: TGTGCCAGCAGCCAAACTAGCGGGAGAGCATATGAGCAGTTCTTC.

The chain recombines TRBV7-9 with TRBJ2-3, with D unresolved. This CDR3 has 14 amino acids. Per germline, CDR1 SEHNR and CDR2 FQNEAQ (reference sequence). Trimming cost V 5 bases and J 4 bases, with 13 bases left between them. The CDR3 reads CASSPSDRSDTQYF. DNA for the CDR3: TGTGCCAGCAGCCCCTCCGACCGATCAGATACGCAGTATTTT.

This CDR3 is CSVEDGYGYTF. DNA for the CDR3: TGCAGCGTCGAGGACGGCTATGGCTACACCTTC. The chain joins TRBV29-1 to TRBJ1-2; D gene unclear. Per the germline V gene, CDR1 is SQVTM and CDR2 is ANQGSEA. The CDR3 has 11 residues. V was clipped by 6 bases and J by 4 bases, with 9 bases between them.

This clonotype showed up just once. CDR3 in amino acids: CASSPTRGDFTYEQYF. CDR3 nucleotide sequence: TGTGCCAGCAGCCCGACCCGGGGGGATTTTACCTACGAGCAGTACTTC. The chain is built from TRBV7-6 and TRBJ2-7, with 7 bases lining up with TRBD2. The V gene's germline CDR1 is SGHVS and CDR2 FNYEAQ. The CDR3 is 16 amino acids. V trimming: 5 bases; J trimming: 2 bases; junction bases outside the gene matches: 12.

V and J are TRBV4-1 and TRBJ2-2; 12 nucleotides match TRBD2. Germline V gene sequence: CDR1 MGHRA, CDR2 YSYEKL. The CDR3 runs to 16 residues. Germline trimming cut 6 bases from V and 6 bases from J; bases unmatched to any gene: 8. The CDR3 region has the DNA TGCGCCAGCAGGCCCCGCCTAGCGGGAGGGCCCGGGGAGCTGTTTTTT. Its protein is CASRPRLAGGPGELFF.

The V gene is TRBV28, the J gene TRBJ2-7; a possible D gene is TRBD1 (5 bases). V lost 7 bases and J 3 bases, leaving 19 bases between the germline ends. The CDR3 has 15 amino acids. Germline V gene lookup returns CDR1 MDHEN and CDR2 SYDVKM. The CDR3 reads CASNGRGGKGYEQYF. In DNA form, the CDR3 reads TGTGCCAGCAACGGAAGGGGTGGGAAGGGCTACGAGCAGTACTTC.

The chain combines TRBV20-1 with TRBJ2-1; D gene ambiguous. Trimming stripped 0 bases from V and 0 bases from J, with 15 bases between. The length of the CDR3 is 17 residues. The germline V gene encodes CDR1 DFQATT and CDR2 SNEGSKA (reference sequence). The CDR3: CSARDLGNPLSYNEQFF. CDR3 nucleotides: TGCAGTGCTAGAGATCTAGGGAATCCCCTCTCCTACAATGAGCAGTTCTTC.

This chain joins TRBV30 and TRBJ1-1; D is unclear. Trimming cost V 0 bases and J 1 base, with 6 bases left between them. The CDR3 runs to 13 residues. The germline V gene has CDR1 GTSNPN and CDR2 SVGIG (reference sequence). CDR3 loop: CAWSVLENTEAFF. DNA of the CDR3: TGTGCCTGGAGTGTACTGGAGAACACTGAAGCTTTCTTT.

The V call is TRBV3-1, the J call TRBJ2-6; TRBD2 is a possible D gene (6 bases). V shed 4 bases and J shed 2 bases, with 9 bases lying between them. The CDR3 sequence is 15 residues long. Germline loops: CDR1 LGHDT, CDR2 YNNKEL (reference sequence). The CDR3 region is CASSREEAGANVLTF. In nucleotides, the CDR3 is TGTGCCAGCAGCCGGGAGGAAGCTGGGGCCAACGTCCTGACTTTC.

The V call is TRBV9, the J call TRBJ2-3, with no clear D. Germline lookup yields CDR1 SGDLS and CDR2 YYNGEE. CDR3 length equals 14 residues. The V end lost 4 bases, the J end lost 6 bases, and 15 bases lay between the germline ends. This CDR3 reads CASSPDSTRDTQYF. In DNA form, the CDR3 reads TGTGCCAGCAGCCCCGACTCAACCCGGGATACGCAGTATTTT.

This clonotype was observed a single time. The genes are TRBV12-3 or TRBV12-4 and TRBJ2-5; D is uncertain. The CDR3 sequence is 15 residues long. Trimming stripped 5 bases from V and 1 base from J, with 14 bases between. The CDR3 loop is CASSPSPSPQETQYF. The CDR3 nucleotides read TGTGCCAGCAGTCCTTCACCTAGTCCCCAAGAGACCCAGTACTTC.

This chain links TRBV29-1 with TRBJ2-2; the match to TRBD1 covers 10 bases. CDR3 length equals 15 residues. Trimming removed 7 bases from V and 6 bases from J; junction bases left unmatched: 11. Germline CDR1 reads SQVTM; CDR2 reads ANQGSEA. The CDR3 nucleotides are TGCAGCGCCAGGGACAGGGGAAAAGGAGCCGGGGAGCTGTTTTTT. Translating gives CSARDRGKGAGELFF.

This rearrangement joins TRBV7-9 to TRBJ1-2, with D possibly TRBD1 on 5 matching bases. The CDR3 is 13 amino acids. Trimming shortened V by 5 bases and J by 4 bases, and 11 bases separated the two germline ends. Germline loops: CDR1 SEHNR, CDR2 FQNEAQ (reference sequence). This CDR3 reads CASSLDGTYGYTF. The CDR3 nucleotides are TGTGCCAGCAGCCTTGACGGGACCTATGGCTACACCTTC.

The V call is TRBV30, the J call TRBJ2-7; D may be TRBD2 (5 bases). The V and J ends lost 0 bases and 0 bases respectively, with 9 bases between them. From germline, CDR1 is GTSNPN and CDR2 SVGIG (reference sequence). The CDR3 runs to 14 residues. The CDR3 region is CAWSVRASSYEQYF. CDR3 sequence (DNA): TGTGCCTGGAGTGTGAGGGCGAGCTCCTACGAGCAGTACTTC.

The J gene is TRBJ2-1, the V gene TRBV7-8; 10 nucleotides line up with TRBD2. Germline V gene sequence: CDR1 SGHVS, CDR2 FQNEAQ. The CDR3 length is 16 residues. V lost 4 bases to trimming and J lost 5 bases; unmatched junction nucleotides: 8. The CDR3 region has the DNA TGTGCCAGCAGCTCCCCCGGGACTAGCGTCCACAATGAGCAGTTCTTC. It encodes CASSSPGTSVHNEQFF.

The chain couples TRBV29-1 to TRBJ2-1; D might be TRBD2 (6 bases). Germline CDR1 SQVTM, CDR2 ANQGSEA. The CDR3 extends over 15 amino acids. V dropped 0 bases and J dropped 4 bases, with 13 bases sitting between them. CDR3: CSVEDPERAYNEQFF. The CDR3 DNA sequence: TGCAGCGTTGAAGATCCTGAGCGGGCATACAATGAGCAGTTCTTC.

This CDR3 reads CASSRTIGQETQYF. CDR3 nucleotide sequence: TGCGCCAGCAGCAGGACTATCGGACAAGAGACCCAGTACTTC. The chain uses TRBV4-1 and TRBJ2-5, with D possibly matching TRBD2 (6 bases). The CDR3 covers 14 residues. Trimming stripped 5 bases from V and 2 bases from J, with 12 bases between. Germline V gene lookup returns CDR1 MGHRA and CDR2 YSYEKL.

The chain recombines TRBV10-3 with TRBJ2-2, with D uncertain. The CDR3 sequence is 14 residues long. The germline V gene encodes CDR1 ENHRY and CDR2 SYGVKD. The germline V and J ends were trimmed by 7 bases and 0 bases, with 9 bases remaining between them. In DNA form, the CDR3 reads TGTGCCATCATTGCGGAACCGAACACCGGGGAGCTGTTTTTT. Residues: CAIIAEPNTGELFF.